Many counts were recorded for the clone carrying this T cell receptor beta chain. This CDR3 has 16 residues. Germline lookup yields CDR1 SQVTM and CDR2 ANQGSEA. This sample is part of a study of identical twins. Each CDR3 protein gets one entry after TCRdb re-called the 5' RACE reads with MiXCR. The table has some 660,000 distinct CDR3 sequences, approximately 9% seen once. These same data were also listed under a study on yellow fever vaccine responses in identical twins.

Sequencing used PBMCs. The J gene is TRBJ2-6, the V gene TRBV29-1, with D perhaps TRBD1 or TRBD2 (6 bases each). The clonotype originates from a woman under 30 in good health. CDR3 amino acids: CSTAAGGGAGANVLTF. The CDR3 DNA reads TGCAGTACTGCTGCTGGAGGGGGTGCTGGGGCCAACGTCCTGACTTTC.